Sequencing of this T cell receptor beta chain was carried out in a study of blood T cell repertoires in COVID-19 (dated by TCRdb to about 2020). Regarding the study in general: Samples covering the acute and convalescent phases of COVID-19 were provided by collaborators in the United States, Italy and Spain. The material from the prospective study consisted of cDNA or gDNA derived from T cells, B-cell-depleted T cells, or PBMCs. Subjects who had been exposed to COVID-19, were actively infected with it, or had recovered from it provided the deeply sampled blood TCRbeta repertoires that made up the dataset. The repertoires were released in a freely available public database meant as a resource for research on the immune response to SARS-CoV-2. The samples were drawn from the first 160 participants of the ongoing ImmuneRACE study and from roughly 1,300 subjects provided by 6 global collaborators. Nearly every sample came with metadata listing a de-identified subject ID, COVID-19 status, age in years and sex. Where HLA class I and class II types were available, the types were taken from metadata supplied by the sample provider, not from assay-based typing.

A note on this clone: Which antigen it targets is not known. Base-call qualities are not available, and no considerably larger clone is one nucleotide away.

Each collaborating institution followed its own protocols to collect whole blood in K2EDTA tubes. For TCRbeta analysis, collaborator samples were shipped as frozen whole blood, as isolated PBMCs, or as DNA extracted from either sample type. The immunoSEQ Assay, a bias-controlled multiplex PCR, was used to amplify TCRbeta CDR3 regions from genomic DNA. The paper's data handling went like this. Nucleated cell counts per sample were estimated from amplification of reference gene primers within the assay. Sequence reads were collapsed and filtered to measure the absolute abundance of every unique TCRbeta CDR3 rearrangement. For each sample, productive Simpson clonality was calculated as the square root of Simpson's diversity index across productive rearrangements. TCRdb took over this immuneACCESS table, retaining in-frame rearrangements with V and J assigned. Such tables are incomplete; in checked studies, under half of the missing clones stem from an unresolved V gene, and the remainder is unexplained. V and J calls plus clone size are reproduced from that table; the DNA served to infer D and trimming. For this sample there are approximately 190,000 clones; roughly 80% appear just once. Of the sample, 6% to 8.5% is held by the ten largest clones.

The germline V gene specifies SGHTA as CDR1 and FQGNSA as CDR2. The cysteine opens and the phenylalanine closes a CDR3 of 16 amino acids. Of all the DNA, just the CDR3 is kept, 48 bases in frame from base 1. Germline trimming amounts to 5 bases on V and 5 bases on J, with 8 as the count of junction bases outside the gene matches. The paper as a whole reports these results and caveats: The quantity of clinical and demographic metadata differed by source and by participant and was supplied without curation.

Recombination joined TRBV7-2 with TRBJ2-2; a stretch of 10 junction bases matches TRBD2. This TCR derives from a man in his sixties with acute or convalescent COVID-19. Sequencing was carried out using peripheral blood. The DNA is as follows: TGTGCCAGCAGCAATAGCGGGGGGCTGGGGACCGGGGAGCTGTTTTTT. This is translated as CASSNSGGLGTGELFF.